This TCR beta chain was sequenced for a study of early T cells in non-severe SARS-CoV-2 infection (dated by TCRdb to the early 2020s). For the study in its entirety: TCR sequencing used bulk RNA from unsorted whole blood, so alpha and beta chains could not be paired. Paper-wide results and their limitations: Matching against VDJdb was skewed toward anti-spike CD8 responses, likely underestimated virus-specific expansions, and missed private and CD4 specificities.

This clonotype was found many times. Its antigen remains undetermined. No base-level quality is on record; no much larger clone is a single base apart. V gives up 4 bases and J gives up 3 bases, and the segment between their germline ends measures 22 bases. The CDR3 has 17 amino acids, counting the end cysteine and phenylalanine. The only DNA kept is the CDR3, 51 bases in frame from the first base. The germline V gene (reference sequence) supplies CDR1 LGHDT and CDR2 YNNKEL. A case-control design nested within a healthcare worker cohort in London, UK, was used, with weekly nasopharyngeal swab PCR tests and blood sampling performed. Healthcare workers were recruited between 23 and 31 March 2020, during the week of the UK lockdown, and were followed weekly for up to roughly 15 weeks. The library came from 5' RACE. TCRdb shows the sequencer as NextSeq 500. Unique molecular identifiers were attached to individual cDNA molecules in the TCR library protocol so that sequencing error and PCR bias could be corrected. Both TCR alpha and beta chains were sequenced, and tight co-correlation was observed between alpha and beta sequence abundances in each sample. The original pipeline was this. Decombinator V4 was used to annotate the V gene, J gene and CDR3 of the TCR sequences. TCRs were defined as expanded if a significant change between any two time points was detected under a Poisson model with p below 0.0001. Abundances of TCRs were expressed as counts per million after normalisation to the total number of TCRs sequenced in each sample. TRAV1-2 paired with TRAJ12, TRAJ20 or TRAJ33 defined MAIT TCRs, while TRAV10 paired with TRAJ18 defined iNKT TCRs. VDJdb, accessed on 1 November 2021, was searched for TCRs annotated for CMV, EBV and SARS-CoV-2, and TCRs annotated for more than one antigen were excluded. TCRdb itself trimmed the public reads at Q25 with fastp, ran MiXCR and retained productive beta chains. Every distinct CDR3 protein forms one entry, paired with its most common genes and DNA. For this entry, the V and J calls and clone size follow TCRdb and not the study's own pipeline. The sample yields around 57,000 distinct CDR3 sequences; more than 9% were counted once. Of the sample, roughly a tenth is held by the ten largest clones.

The chain is encoded by TRBV3-1 joined to TRBJ2-7; the D gene is possibly TRBD2, with 6 bases matching. The sample consisted of whole blood. The source of this sequence is an adult who was a healthcare worker with PCR-confirmed SARS-CoV-2 infection or an uninfected control (not recorded which). The CDR3 amino acid sequence is: CASSPITTGTRSYEQYF. The base sequence is TGTGCCAGCAGCCCCATCACCACCGGGACTCGCAGCTACGAGCAGTACTTC.